This T cell receptor beta chain was recorded in a study of T cells in Graves' hyperthyroidism and ophthalmopathy. Study details: At the time of initial diagnosis and before any treatment, peripheral blood was collected.

The investigators amplified TCR beta CDR3 regions from RNA transcripts. In the first-round RT-PCR of the TCR CDR3, the HTBI primer set was used. TCRdb re-derived calls from the multiplex PCR reads in MiXCR, one entry per CDR3 protein. Seen here are 250,000 to 300,000 distinct CDR3 sequences, approximately 15% observed once, and the top ten hold 10% to 15%. Study-wide results and limits: A model of 13 V-J pairs discriminated ophthalmopathy from stable hyperthyroidism.

The germline gives CDR1 MRHNA, CDR2 SNTAGT. This CDR3 has 15 amino acids. Deletions cut 0 bases from V and 0 bases from J, with 8 bases between. This clonotype was detected ten times or more. What it recognizes is unknown. V and J are TRBV6-4 and TRBJ1-1, with D perhaps TRBD1 (6 bases). The sample taken for sequencing was blood. The receptor was isolated from a woman in her thirties or forties with Graves' hyperthyroidism that later progressed to Graves' ophthalmopathy. The CDR3 sequence: CASSDSPGVNTEAFF. CDR3 bases: TGTGCCAGCAGTGACTCTCCAGGGGTGAACACTGAAGCTTTCTTT.